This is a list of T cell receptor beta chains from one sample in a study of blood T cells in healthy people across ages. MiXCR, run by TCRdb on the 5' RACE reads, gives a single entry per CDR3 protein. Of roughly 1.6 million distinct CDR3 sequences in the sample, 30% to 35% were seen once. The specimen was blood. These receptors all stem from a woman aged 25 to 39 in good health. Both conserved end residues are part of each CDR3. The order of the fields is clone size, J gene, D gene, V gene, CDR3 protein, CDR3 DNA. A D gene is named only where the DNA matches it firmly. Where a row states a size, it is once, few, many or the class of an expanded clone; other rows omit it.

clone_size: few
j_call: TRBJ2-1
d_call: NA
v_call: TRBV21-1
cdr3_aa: CASSIRGGQASSYNEQFF
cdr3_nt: TGTGCCAGCAGCATACGGGGGGGGCAGGCTAGCTCCTACAATGAGCAGTTCTTC

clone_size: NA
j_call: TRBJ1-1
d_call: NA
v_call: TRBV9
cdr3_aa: CASSVNRWTEAFF
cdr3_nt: TGTGCCAGCAGCGTAAACCGATGGACTGAAGCTTTCTTT

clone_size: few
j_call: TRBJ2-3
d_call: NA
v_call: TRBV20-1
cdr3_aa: CSAREAPSTDTQYF
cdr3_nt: TGCAGTGCTAGGGAAGCGCCTAGCACAGATACGCAGTATTTT

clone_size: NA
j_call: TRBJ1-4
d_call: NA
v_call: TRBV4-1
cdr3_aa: CASSHSGEGNEKLFF
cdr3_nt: TGCGCCAGCAGCCATTCAGGGGAGGGAAATGAAAAACTGTTTTTT

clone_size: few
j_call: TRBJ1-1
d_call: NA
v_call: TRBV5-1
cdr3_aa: CASSSQGFPEAFF
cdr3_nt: TGCGCCAGCAGCTCTCAGGGATTTCCTGAAGCTTTCTTT

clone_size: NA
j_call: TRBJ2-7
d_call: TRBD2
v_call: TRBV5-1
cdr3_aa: CASSLGTSGSHEQYF
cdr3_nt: TGCGCCAGCAGCTTGGGGACTAGCGGGAGTCACGAGCAGTACTTC

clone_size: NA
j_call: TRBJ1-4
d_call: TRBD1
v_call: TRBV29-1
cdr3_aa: CSVGDRGPKHNGKLFF
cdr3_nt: TGCAGCGTTGGTGACAGGGGCCCTAAACATAATGGAAAACTGTTTTTT

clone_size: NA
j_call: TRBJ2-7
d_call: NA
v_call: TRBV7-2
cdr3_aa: CASSLRVSASYEQYF
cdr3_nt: TGTGCCAGCAGCTTACGGGTTTCCGCCTCCTACGAGCAGTACTTC

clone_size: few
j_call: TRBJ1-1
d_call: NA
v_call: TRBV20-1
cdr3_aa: CSASAFMNTEAFF
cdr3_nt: TGCAGCGCCTCGGCTTTCATGAACACTGAAGCTTTCTTT

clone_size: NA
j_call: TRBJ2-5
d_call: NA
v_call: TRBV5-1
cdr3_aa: CASSSLRGDLETQYF
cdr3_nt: TGCGCCAGCAGCTCTCTAAGGGGGGATTTGGAGACCCAGTACTTC

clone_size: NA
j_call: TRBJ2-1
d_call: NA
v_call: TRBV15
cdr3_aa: CATSRGDHRPYNEQFF
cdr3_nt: TGTGCCACCAGCAGAGGGGATCATCGGCCCTACAATGAGCAGTTCTTC

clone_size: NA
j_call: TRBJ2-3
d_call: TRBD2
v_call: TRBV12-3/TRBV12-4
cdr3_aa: CASTHYKLASGGDTQYF
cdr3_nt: TGTGCCAGCACCCACTATAAGCTGGCTAGCGGGGGTGATACGCAGTATTTT

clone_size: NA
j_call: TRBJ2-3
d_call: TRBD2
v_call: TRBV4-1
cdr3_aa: CASSQVLAGEISTDTQYF
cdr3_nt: TGCGCCAGCAGCCAAGTTCTAGCGGGAGAGATTAGCACAGATACGCAGTATTTT

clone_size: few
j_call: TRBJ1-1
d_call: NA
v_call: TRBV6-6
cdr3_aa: CASSPGVTRRYTEAFF
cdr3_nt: TGTGCCAGCAGTCCAGGGGTTACCAGGAGGTACACTGAAGCTTTCTTT

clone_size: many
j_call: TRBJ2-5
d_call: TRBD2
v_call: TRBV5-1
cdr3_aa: CASSLGTTQETQYF
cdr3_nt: TGTGCCAGCAGCTTGGGGACTACTCAAGAGACCCAGTACTTC

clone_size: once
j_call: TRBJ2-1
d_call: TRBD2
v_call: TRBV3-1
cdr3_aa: CASSQLTSGSSNEQFF
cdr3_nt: TGTGCCAGCAGCCAGCTGACTAGCGGGAGCTCTAATGAGCAGTTCTTC

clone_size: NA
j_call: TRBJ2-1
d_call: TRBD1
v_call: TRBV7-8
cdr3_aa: CASRRAGGRDEQFF
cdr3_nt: TGTGCCAGCAGGAGAGCAGGGGGCCGGGATGAGCAGTTCTTC

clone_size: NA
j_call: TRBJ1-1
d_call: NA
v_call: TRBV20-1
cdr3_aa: CSAREARMNTEAFF
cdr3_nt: TGCAGTGCTAGAGAGGCCCGCATGAACACTGAAGCTTTCTTT

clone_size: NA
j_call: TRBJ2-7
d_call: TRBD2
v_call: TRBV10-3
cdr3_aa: CATQTSGKNYEQYF
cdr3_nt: TGTGCCACACAAACTAGCGGGAAGAATTACGAGCAGTACTTC

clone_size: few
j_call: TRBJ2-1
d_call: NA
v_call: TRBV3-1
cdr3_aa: CASSQEVKAGKANEQFF
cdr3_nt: TGTGCCAGCAGCCAAGAAGTGAAGGCAGGGAAGGCCAATGAGCAGTTCTTC

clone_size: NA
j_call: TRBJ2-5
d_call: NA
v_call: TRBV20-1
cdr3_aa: CSAGETGNQRTQYF
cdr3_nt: TGCAGTGCTGGGGAGACGGGCAACCAGAGGACCCAGTACTTC

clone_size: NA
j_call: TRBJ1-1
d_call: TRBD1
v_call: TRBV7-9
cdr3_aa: CACRGTGPHGTKAFF
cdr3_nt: TGTGCCTGTCGGGGGACAGGGCCCCACGGAACTAAAGCTTTCTTT

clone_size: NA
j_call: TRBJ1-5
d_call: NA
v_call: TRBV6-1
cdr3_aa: CASTTVSSSGQPQHF
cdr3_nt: TGTGCCAGCACGACGGTTAGTTCGTCAGGGCAGCCCCAGCATTTT

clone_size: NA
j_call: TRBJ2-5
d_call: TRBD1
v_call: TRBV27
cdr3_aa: CASSKTGFLLGMGIEETQYF
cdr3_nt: TGTGCCAGCAGCAAGACAGGGTTTTTGTTGGGGATGGGAATCGAAGAGACCCAGTACTTC

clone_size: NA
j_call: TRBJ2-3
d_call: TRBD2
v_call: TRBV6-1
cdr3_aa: CATQRTSGGARVTQYF
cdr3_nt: TGTGCCACTCAAAGGACTAGCGGGGGGGCCAGGGTTACGCAGTATTTT

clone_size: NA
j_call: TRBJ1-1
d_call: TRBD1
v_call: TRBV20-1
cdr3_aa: CSARHWTGGTDTEAFF
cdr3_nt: TGCAGTGCTAGACACTGGACAGGGGGCACGGACACTGAAGCTTTCTTT

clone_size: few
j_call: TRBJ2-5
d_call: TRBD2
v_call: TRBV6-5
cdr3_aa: CASGAGQETQYF
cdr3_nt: TGTGCCAGCGGAGCGGGGCAAGAGACCCAGTACTTC

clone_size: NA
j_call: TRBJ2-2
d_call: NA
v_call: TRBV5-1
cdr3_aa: CASSPGVFTGELFF
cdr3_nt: TGCGCCAGCAGCCCCGGGGTCTTCACCGGGGAGCTGTTTTTT

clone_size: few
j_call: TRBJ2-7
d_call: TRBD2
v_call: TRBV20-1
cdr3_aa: CSASRTSGGGSGEQYF
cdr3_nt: TGCAGTGCTTCAAGGACTAGCGGGGGTGGGTCTGGTGAGCAGTACTTC

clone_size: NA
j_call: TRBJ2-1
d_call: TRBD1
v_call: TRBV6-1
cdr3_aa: CASRETDRGPEQFF
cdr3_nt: TGTGCCAGCAGGGAGACGGACAGGGGGCCTGAGCAGTTCTTC

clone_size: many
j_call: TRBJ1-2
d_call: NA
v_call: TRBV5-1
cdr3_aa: CASSLGQNYGYTF
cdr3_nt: TGCGCCAGCAGCTTGGGACAGAACTATGGCTACACCTTC

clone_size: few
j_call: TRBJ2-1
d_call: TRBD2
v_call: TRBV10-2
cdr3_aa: CASRSGSGPYNEQFF
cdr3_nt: TGCGCCAGCAGGAGCGGGAGCGGCCCCTACAATGAGCAGTTCTTC

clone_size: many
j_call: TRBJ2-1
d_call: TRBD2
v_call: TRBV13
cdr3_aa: CASSFPSGGYNEQFF
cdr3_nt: TGTGCCAGCAGCTTCCCTAGCGGGGGCTACAATGAGCAGTTCTTC

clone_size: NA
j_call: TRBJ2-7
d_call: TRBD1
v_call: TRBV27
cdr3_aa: CASSLDRGHTYEQYF
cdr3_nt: TGTGCCAGCAGCCTCGACAGGGGGCATACCTACGAGCAGTACTTC

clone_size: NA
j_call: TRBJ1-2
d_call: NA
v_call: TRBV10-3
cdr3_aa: CAISESPGSVYGYTF
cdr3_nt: TGTGCCATCAGTGAATCTCCAGGGAGCGTCTATGGCTACACCTTC

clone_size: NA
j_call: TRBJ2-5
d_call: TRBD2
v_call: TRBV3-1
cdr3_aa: CAGRAGLAGLEQYF
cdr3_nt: TGTGCCGGCAGAGCGGGACTAGCGGGCTTGGAGCAGTACTTC

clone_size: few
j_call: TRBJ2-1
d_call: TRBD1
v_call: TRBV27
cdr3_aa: CASSLRDRGPMGYNEQFF
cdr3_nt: TGTGCCAGCAGTTTAAGGGACAGGGGGCCGATGGGATACAATGAGCAGTTCTTC

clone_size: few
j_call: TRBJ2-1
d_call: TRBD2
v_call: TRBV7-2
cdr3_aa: CASSLMLAGVVHNEQFF
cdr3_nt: TGTGCCAGCAGCTTAATGCTAGCGGGAGTGGTTCACAATGAGCAGTTCTTC

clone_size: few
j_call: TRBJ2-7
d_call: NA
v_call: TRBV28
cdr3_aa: CASSKAWRSYEQYF
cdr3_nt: TGTGCCAGCAGTAAAGCTTGGAGGTCCTACGAGCAGTACTTC

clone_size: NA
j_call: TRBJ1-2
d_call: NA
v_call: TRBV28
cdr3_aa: CASSLRGAINYGYTF
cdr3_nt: TGTGCCAGCAGTTTACGGGGGGCAATCAACTATGGCTACACCTTC

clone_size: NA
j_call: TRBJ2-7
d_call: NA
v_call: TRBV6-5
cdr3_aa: CAGSRDGSYEQYF
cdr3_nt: TGTGCCGGCAGCCGGGACGGGTCCTACGAGCAGTACTTC

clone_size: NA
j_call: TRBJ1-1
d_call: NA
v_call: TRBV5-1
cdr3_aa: CASSFEIKNTEAFF
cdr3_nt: TGCGCCAGCAGCTTTGAAATTAAGAACACTGAAGCTTTCTTT

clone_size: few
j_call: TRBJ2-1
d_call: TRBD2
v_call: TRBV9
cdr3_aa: CASTATGGYNEQFF
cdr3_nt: TGTGCCAGCACCGCAACGGGAGGGTACAATGAGCAGTTCTTC

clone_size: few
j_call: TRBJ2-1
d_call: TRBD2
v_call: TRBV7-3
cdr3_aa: CASSLRGTSGYNEQFF
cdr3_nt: TGTGCCAGCAGCTTAAGGGGGACTAGCGGTTACAATGAGCAGTTCTTC

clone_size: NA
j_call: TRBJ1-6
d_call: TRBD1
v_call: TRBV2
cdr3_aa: CASGGTAPGSPLHF
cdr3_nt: TGTGCCAGCGGCGGGACAGCACCGGGATCACCCCTCCACTTT

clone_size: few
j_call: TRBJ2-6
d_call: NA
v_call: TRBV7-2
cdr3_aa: CASSLRSGAGANVLTF
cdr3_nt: TGTGCCAGCAGCTTAAGGTCAGGGGCTGGGGCCAACGTCCTGACTTTC

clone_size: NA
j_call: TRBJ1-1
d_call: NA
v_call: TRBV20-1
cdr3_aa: CSARDPRGASTEAFF
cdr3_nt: TGCAGTGCTAGAGACCCCCGGGGGGCTAGCACTGAAGCTTTCTTT

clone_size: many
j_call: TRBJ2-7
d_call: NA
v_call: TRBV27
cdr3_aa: CASSSTAAGEQYF
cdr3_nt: TGTGCCAGCAGTTCAACAGCGGCAGGGGAGCAGTACTTC

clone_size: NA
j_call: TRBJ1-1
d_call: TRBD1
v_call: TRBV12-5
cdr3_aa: CASALSGQGFAFF
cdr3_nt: TGTGCTAGTGCCCTCTCGGGACAGGGTTTCGCTTTCTTT

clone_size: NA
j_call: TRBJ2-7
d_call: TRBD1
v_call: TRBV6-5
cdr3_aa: CASSLAGQGVSYEQYF
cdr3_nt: TGTGCCAGCAGCCTTGCTGGACAGGGGGTCTCCTACGAGCAGTACTTC